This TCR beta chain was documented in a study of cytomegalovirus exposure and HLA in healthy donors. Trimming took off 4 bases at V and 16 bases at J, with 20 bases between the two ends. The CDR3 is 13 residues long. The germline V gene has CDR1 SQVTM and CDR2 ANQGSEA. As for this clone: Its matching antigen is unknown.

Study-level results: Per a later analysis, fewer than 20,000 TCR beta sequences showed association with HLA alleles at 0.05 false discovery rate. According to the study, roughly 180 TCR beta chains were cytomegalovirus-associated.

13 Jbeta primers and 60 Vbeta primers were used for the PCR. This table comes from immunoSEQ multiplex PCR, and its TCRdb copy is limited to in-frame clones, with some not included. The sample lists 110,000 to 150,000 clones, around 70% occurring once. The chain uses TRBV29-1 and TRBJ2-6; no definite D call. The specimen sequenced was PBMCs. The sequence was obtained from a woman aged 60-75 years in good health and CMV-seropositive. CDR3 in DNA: TGCAGCGTTGTTGCAACGCCAGCACGGGTGCTGACTTTC. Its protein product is CSVVATPARVLTF.